Below, one T cell receptor (beta chain) is given with its context. Clones were sequenced by immunoSEQ multiplex PCR, and TCRdb holds only the in-frame ones, with some missing. The sample shows 35,000 to 45,000 clones, around 86% of them seen only once. The germline V gene has CDR1 SGHRS and CDR2 YFSETQ. This CDR3 is 16 amino acids long. V was pared by 2 bases and J by 1 base, with 15 bases between. The data derive from a study of T cells in localized non-small cell lung cancer. The sample in question was peripheral blood mononuclear cells, obtained before any cancer treatment. The clonotype originates from a male donor at least 60 years old with stage II lung adenocarcinoma. This chain links TRBV5-1 with TRBJ2-5, with D tentatively TRBD1 (6 bases). In nucleotides, the CDR3 is TGCGCCAGCAGCTTAAGGGTCTTGGGGGCCCAAGAGACCCAGTACTTC. This encodes CASSLRVLGAQETQYF.